Reported below is one TCR beta chain. Its antigen remains unidentified. This specimen comes from a study of T cell responses to AZD1222 COVID-19 vaccine. The study, taken as a whole, reports: Spike-specific TCRs gained breadth and depth after people received two AZD1222 doses.

Clones were read by immunoSEQ multiplex PCR, and TCRdb kept only the in-frame ones, dropping some. Among about 120,000 clones listed, around 92% were seen once. The source material was peripheral blood, sampled on day 0 of AZD1222 vaccination. This TCR derives from an adult in good health.

CDR3 DNA: TGCGCCAGCAGCTTGGCGGGGAGGCAGAATGAGCAGTTCTTC. This translates into CASSLAGRQNEQFF. The chain uses TRBV5-1 and TRBJ2-1, with TRBD2 as a possible D gene (6 bases). The CDR3 is 14 amino acids. V shed 0 bases and J shed 7 bases, with 11 bases lying between them. Germline assignment: CDR1 SGHRS and CDR2 YFSETQ. Filled out from reference TRBV5-1 and TRBJ2-1, the complete variable domain reads KAGVTQTPRYLIKTRGQQVTLSCSPISGHRSVSWYQQTPGQGLQFLFEYFSETQRNKGNFPGRFSGRQFSNSRSEMNVSTLELGDSALYLCASSLAGRQNEQFFGPGTRLTVL.